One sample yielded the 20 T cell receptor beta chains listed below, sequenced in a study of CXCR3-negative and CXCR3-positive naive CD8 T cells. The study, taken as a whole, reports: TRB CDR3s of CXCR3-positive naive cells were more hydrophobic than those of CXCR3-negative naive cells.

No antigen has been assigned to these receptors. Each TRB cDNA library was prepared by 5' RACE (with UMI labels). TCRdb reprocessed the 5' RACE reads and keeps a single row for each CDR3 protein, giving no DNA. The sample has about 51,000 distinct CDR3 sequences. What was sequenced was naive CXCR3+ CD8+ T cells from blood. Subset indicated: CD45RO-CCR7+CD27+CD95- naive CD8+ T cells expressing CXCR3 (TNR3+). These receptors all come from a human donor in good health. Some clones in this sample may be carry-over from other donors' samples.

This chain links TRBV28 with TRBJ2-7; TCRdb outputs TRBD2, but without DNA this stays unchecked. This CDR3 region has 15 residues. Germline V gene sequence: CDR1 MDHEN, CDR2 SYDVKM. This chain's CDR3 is CASSSSLAGTYEQYF.

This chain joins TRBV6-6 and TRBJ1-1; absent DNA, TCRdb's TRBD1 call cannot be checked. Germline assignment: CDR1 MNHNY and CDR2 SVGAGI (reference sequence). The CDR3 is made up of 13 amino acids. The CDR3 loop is CASTPRTGTEAFF.

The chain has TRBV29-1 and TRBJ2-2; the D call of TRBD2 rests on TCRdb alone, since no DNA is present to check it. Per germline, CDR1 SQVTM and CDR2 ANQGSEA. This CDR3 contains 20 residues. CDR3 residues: CSVGEGVVRAGRTNTGELFF.

The CDR3 protein is CATSDPPGELFF. V and J are TRBV24-1 and TRBJ2-2. CDR1 KGHDR and CDR2 SFDVKD come from the germline V gene. The CDR3 is 12 amino acids.

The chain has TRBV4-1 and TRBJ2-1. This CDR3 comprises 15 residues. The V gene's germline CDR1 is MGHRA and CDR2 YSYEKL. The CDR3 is CASSQTTSNYNEQFF.

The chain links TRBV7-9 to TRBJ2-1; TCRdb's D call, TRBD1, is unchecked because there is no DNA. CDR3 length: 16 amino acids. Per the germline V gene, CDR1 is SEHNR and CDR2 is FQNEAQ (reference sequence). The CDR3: CASSSGPGVAYNEQFF.

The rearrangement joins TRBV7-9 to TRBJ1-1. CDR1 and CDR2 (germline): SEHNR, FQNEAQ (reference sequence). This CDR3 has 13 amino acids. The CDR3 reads CASSYVIDAEAFF.

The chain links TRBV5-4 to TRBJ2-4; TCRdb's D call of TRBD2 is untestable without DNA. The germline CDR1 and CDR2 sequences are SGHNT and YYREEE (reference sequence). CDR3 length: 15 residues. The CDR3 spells CASSLVGAIGNIQYF.

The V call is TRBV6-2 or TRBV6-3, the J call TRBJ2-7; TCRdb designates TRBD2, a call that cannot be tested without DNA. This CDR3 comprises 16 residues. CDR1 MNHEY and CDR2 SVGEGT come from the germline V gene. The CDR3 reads CASSISGPSGAYEQYF.

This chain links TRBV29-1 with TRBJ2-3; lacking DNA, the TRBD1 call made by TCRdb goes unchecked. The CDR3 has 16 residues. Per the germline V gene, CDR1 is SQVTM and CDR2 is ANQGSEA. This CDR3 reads CSVEGRLGRSTDTQYF.

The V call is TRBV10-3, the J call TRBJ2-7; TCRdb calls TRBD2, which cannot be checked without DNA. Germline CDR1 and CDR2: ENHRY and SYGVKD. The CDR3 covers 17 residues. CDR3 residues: CAIRRGDSGLAGYEQYF.

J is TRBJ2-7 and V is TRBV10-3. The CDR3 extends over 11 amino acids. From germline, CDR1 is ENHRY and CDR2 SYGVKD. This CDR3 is CAISDPYEQYF.

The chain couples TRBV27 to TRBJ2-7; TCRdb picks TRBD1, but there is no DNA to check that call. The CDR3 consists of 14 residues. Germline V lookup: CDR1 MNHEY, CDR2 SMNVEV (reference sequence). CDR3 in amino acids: CASSLWTGHDEQYF.

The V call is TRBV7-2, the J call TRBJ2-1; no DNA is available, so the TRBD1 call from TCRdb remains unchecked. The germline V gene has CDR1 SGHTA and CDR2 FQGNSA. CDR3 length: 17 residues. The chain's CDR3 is CASSIFRGSRSYNEQFF.

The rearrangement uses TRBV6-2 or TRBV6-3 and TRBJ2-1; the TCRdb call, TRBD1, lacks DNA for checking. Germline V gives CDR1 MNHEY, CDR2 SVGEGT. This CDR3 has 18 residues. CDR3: CASTNILPGTGFHNEQFF.

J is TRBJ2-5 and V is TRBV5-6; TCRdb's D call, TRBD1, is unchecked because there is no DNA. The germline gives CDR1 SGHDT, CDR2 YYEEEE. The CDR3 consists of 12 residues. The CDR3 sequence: CASSPGPKTQYF.

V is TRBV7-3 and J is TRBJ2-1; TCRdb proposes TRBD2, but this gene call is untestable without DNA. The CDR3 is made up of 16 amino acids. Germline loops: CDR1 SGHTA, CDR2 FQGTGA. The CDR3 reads CASSYNSGESYNEQFF.

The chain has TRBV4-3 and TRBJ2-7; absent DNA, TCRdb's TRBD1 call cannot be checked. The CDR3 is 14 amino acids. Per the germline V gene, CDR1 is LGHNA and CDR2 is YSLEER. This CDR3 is CASSHGQGTYEQYF.

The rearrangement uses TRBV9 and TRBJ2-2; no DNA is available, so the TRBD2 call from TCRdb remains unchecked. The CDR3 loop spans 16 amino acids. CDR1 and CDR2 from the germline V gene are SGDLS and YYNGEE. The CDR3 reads CASSGGGGVRGGELFF.

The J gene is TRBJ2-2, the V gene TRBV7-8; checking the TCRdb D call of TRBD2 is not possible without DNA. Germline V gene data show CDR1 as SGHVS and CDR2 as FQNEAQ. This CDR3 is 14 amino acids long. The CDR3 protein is CASSLPGPTGELFF.